This T cell receptor beta chain was observed in a study of blood T cell repertoires in COVID-19. Whole-study context: Both acute and convalescent COVID-19 samples were obtained from the United States, Italy and Spain. T cells, B-cell-depleted T cells, or PBMCs provided the cDNA or gDNA that served as material.

The V gene lost 5 bases and the J gene lost 3 bases, with 11 bases spanning the gap. CDR1 and CDR2 from the germline V gene are SNHLY and FYNNEI. The CDR3 is made up of 14 amino acids. This clone was recorded a few times. Original processing notes: Reference gene primer amplification yielded estimated nucleated cell counts. Repertoires were generated with immunoSEQ multiplex PCR, while TCRdb's copy carries only in-frame clones and drops some. V and J calls and clone size are those listed in that table; D and trimming were worked out from the DNA. The sample records about 47,000 clones, more than 80% being singletons.

The receptor was isolated from a man aged 55 to 70 with acute or convalescent COVID-19. The chain is built from TRBV2 and TRBJ2-1, with D perhaps TRBD1 (5 bases). The specimen sequenced was peripheral blood. CDR3 amino acids: CASSKGSVYNEQFF. The DNA of the CDR3 is TGTGCCAGCAGTAAGGGGTCGGTCTACAATGAGCAGTTCTTC.